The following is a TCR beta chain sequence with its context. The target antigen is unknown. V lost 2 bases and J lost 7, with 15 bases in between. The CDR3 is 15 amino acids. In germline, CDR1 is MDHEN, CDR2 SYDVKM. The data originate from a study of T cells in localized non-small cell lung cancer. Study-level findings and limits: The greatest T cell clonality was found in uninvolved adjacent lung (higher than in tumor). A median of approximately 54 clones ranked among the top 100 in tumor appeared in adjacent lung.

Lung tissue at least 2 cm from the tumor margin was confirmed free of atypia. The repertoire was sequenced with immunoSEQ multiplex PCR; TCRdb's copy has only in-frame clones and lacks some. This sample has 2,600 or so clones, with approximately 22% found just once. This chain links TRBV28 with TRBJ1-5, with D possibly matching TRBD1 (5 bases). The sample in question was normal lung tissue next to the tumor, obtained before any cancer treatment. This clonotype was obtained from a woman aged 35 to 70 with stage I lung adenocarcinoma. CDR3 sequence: CASSLRGGIRQPQHF. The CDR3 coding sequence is TGTGCCAGCAGTTTAAGGGGAGGAATTCGACAGCCCCAGCATTTT.